One and the same sample provided the 10 T cell receptor beta chains below, sequenced in a study of control samples from healthy donors and cancer patients. The protocol was immunoSEQ multiplex PCR, while the TCRdb copy is restricted to in-frame clones and leaves out a portion. The repertoire holds 65,000 to 70,000 clones, with more than 75% as singletons. The sample comprised PBMCs. Receptors were obtained from a woman in her 50s with lung cancer.

CDR3 loop: CASSRMDNSPLHF. The CDR3 region has the DNA TGTGCCAGCTCACGGATGGATAATTCACCCCTCCACTTT. V is TRBV18 and J is TRBJ1-6; D remains unclear. CDR3 length: 13 amino acids. V lost 4 bases and J 5 bases, leaving 6 bases between the germline ends. Per the germline V gene, CDR1 is KGHSH and CDR2 is LQKENI.

This clone has a handful of counts. The V gene is TRBV2, the J gene TRBJ2-1; 7 bases are a match to TRBD1. The trim removed 4 bases at V and 4 bases at J, leaving 10 bases unmatched. CDR3 length: 16 amino acids. Germline-derived CDR1 and CDR2 are SNHLY and FYNNEI. CDR3 nucleotides: TGTGCCAGCAGTGTAATCTCGACAGGGATGTACAATGAGCAGTTCTTC. Protein product: CASSVISTGMYNEQFF.

The V and J genes are TRBV29-1 and TRBJ1-6; 7 bases line up with TRBD1. The CDR3 totals 13 residues. CDR1 SQVTM and CDR2 ANQGSEA come from the germline V gene. The trim removed 4 bases at V and 4 bases at J, leaving 1 base unmatched. The CDR3 sequence: CSVGDSYNSPLHF. The CDR3 DNA is TGCAGCGTTGGGGACAGTTATAATTCACCCCTCCACTTT.

The V gene is TRBV2, the J gene TRBJ1-1; 9 positions agree with TRBD1. CDR1 is SNHLY, CDR2 FYNNEI, per germline. The CDR3 consists of 16 residues. Trimming cost V 1 base and J 3 bases; bases outside gene matches: 6. The CDR3 loop is CASSEDPRTGDTEAFF. The DNA for the CDR3 is TGTGCCAGCAGTGAAGACCCGCGGACAGGGGACACTGAAGCTTTCTTT.

V gene TRBV7-6 combines with J gene TRBJ1-1, with a tentative D call TRBD1 (6 bases). Per germline, CDR1 SGHVS and CDR2 FNYEAQ. The V end lost 5 bases, the J end lost 5 bases, and 18 bases lay between the germline ends. The CDR3 spans 15 residues. The CDR3 region has the DNA TGTGCCAGCAGCCCCCTCACGGGGGCGGGAACTGAAGCTTTCTTT. This gives the protein CASSPLTGAGTEAFF.

The J gene is TRBJ1-6, the V gene TRBV7-6; TRBD1 matches 7 bases. The germline gives CDR1 SGHVS, CDR2 FNYEAQ. There are 15 residues in the CDR3. V was pared by 3 bases and J by 10 bases, with 9 bases of the junction left unmatched. CDR3 sequence: CASSFQTGKESPLHF. The CDR3 DNA reads TGTGCCAGCAGCTTCCAGACAGGGAAGGAATCACCCCTCCACTTT.

The chain employs TRBV30 and TRBJ2-3, with D possibly called TRBD1 or TRBD2 (5 bases each). The CDR3 length is 12 residues. Looked up from germline, CDR1 is GTSNPN and CDR2 is SVGIG (reference sequence). The V end was cut by 5 bases, the J end by 6 bases, with 12 bases between. In DNA form, the CDR3 reads TGTGCCTGGGGGGACGGGGCGGATACGCAGTATTTT. Translated, it gives CAWGDGADTQYF. Combining the CDR3 with reference TRBV30 and TRBJ2-3 gives the whole variable domain SQTIHQWPATLVQPVGSPLSLECTVEGTSNPNLYWYRQAAGRGLQLLFYSVGIGQISSEVPQNLSASRPQDRQFILSSKKLLLSDSGFYLCAWGDGADTQYFGPGTRLTVL.

This rearrangement joins TRBV10-3 to TRBJ2-2; 10 nucleotides align to TRBD2. The V gene end was trimmed by 10 bases and the J gene end by 5 bases; junction bases not matched to a gene: 13. Germline CDR1 is ENHRY and CDR2 is SYGVKD. There are 16 residues in the CDR3. CDR3 sequence reads: CASRSVLAGVTGELFF. The CDR3 DNA reads TGTGCCAGCAGATCGGTGCTAGCGGGGGTTACCGGGGAGCTGTTTTTT.

The V and J genes are TRBV18 and TRBJ2-2; no firm D call. Trimming stripped 2 bases from V and 4 bases from J, with 11 bases between. CDR3 length: 15 residues. The germline gives CDR1 KGHSH, CDR2 LQKENI. CDR3 protein: CASSPFTDSTGELFF. CDR3 DNA sequence: TGTGCCAGCTCACCATTTACAGATAGCACCGGGGAGCTGTTTTTT.

This rearrangement joins TRBV5-1 to TRBJ2-5; no clear D. This CDR3 has 13 amino acids. Trimming stripped 0 bases from V and 7 bases from J, with 10 bases between. CDR1 SGHRS and CDR2 YFSETQ come from the germline V gene. The CDR3 region has the DNA TGCGCCAGCAGCTTGGCCGAAAGAGGGACCCAGTACTTC. This codes for CASSLAERGTQYF.